This note documents a single TCR beta chain sequence. Its antigen is not identified. The data are from a study of naive and memory T cell subsets. V gave up 4 bases and J gave up 11 bases; unmatched junction bases: 3. Germline CDR1 reads SNHLY; CDR2 reads FYNNEI. The CDR3 covers 11 residues. The study, taken as a whole, reports: From naive to CM, EM and EMRA, diversity decreased and Gini increased. Over 85% of naive TCR sequences appeared only once, unlike memory subsets.

The beta constant-region primer was an equimolar mix of two oligonucleotides covering TRBC1 and TRBC2. Ligated cDNA was amplified by four rounds of PCR with nested alpha and beta constant-region primers and SP2. An oligonucleotide with the SP2 primer and a 12-nucleotide UMI was ligated to the cDNA 3' end. TCRdb redid the calling of the UMI-ligation and nested PCR reads with MiXCR, one entry per CDR3 protein. This table has 95,000 to 150,000 distinct CDR3 sequences, 30% to 45% appearing once. The TCR sequence derives from a human donor in good health. The sample consisted of central memory CD4+ T cells from blood. The rearrangement links TRBV2 to TRBJ2-7; TRBD1 matches 9 bases. CDR3 DNA: TGTGCCAGCAGTGCGTGGGACAGGGAGTACTTC. Translation gives CASSAWDREYF.